Presented here are 12 T cell receptor beta chains from one specimen sequenced in a study of T cell responses to AZD1222 COVID-19 vaccine. Clones were read by immunoSEQ multiplex PCR, and TCRdb kept only the in-frame ones, dropping some. The sample comprises 100,000 to 150,000 clones, around 91% of which are singletons, and 3.1% rests with the top ten. Sequencing was performed on peripheral blood, taken on day 0 of AZD1222 vaccination. The source of these receptors is an adult in good health.

V usage is TRBV19 and J usage is TRBJ1-5, with no clear D. The V end lost 4 bases, the J end lost 0 bases, and 10 bases lay between the germline ends. Germline lookup yields CDR1 LNHDA and CDR2 SQIVND (reference sequence). This CDR3 comprises 15 residues. Here the CDR3 reads CASSKGPSSNQPQHF. The CDR3 bases are TGTGCCAGTAGTAAAGGGCCGTCTAGCAATCAGCCCCAGCATTTT.

The chain combines TRBV19 with TRBJ1-4; D is perhaps TRBD1 (5 bases). The length of the CDR3 is 12 residues. The germline gives CDR1 LNHDA, CDR2 SQIVND (reference sequence). The germline V and J ends were trimmed by 7 bases and 8 bases, with 11 bases remaining between them. The CDR3 here is CASMGPGEKLFF. In DNA form, the CDR3 reads TGTGCCAGTATGGGCCCAGGGGAAAAACTGTTTTTT.

The chain couples TRBV28 to TRBJ1-1; D remains unclear. Per the germline V gene, CDR1 is MDHEN and CDR2 is SYDVKM. The CDR3 consists of 14 residues. Trimming removed 2 bases from V and 2 bases from J, with 9 bases in between. The CDR3, as DNA: TGTGCCAGCAGTTTAGTACGGCGAAACACTGAAGCTTTCTTT. It is translated as CASSLVRRNTEAFF.

The chain recombines TRBV19 with TRBJ2-1; D tentatively fits TRBD1 or TRBD2 (5 bases each). CDR1 and CDR2 (germline): LNHDA, SQIVND (reference sequence). CDR3 length equals 15 residues. V lost 3 bases and J 0 bases, leaving 9 bases between the germline ends. DNA for the CDR3: TGTGCCAGTAGTATGAGGGACCTCTCCTACAATGAGCAGTTCTTC. Residues: CASSMRDLSYNEQFF.

This clone was found a few times. The chain has TRBV5-5 and TRBJ2-7; 12 bases are shared with TRBD1. Germline V gene lookup returns CDR1 SGHKS and CDR2 YYEKEE (reference sequence). V lost 4 bases and J lost 3; bases outside the gene matches: 5. The CDR3 runs 15 residues. The CDR3 DNA is TGTGCCAGCAGCGAAGGGACAGGGGGCCGCTACGAGCAGTACTTC. Residues: CASSEGTGGRYEQYF.

This sequence joins TRBV15 and TRBJ1-5, with 12 positions matching TRBD1. CDR3 length equals 16 residues. Germline CDR1 and CDR2: LNHNV and YYDKDF (reference sequence). Losses at the gene ends were 2 bases for V and 6 bases for J; bases not matched to a gene: 5. The CDR3 nucleotides read TGTGCCACCAGCAGACCCGGGACAGGGGGCGGTCAGCCCCAGCATTTT. It codes for CATSRPGTGGGQPQHF.

V usage is TRBV3-1 (or the pseudogene TRBV3-2) and J usage is TRBJ2-5, with D possibly being TRBD2 (6 bases). There are 15 residues in the CDR3. V was clipped by 1 base and J by 5 bases, with 14 bases between them. CDR1 LGHDT and CDR2 YNNKEL come from the germline V gene (reference sequence). The CDR3 DNA sequence: TGTGCCAGCAGCCAAGTACGTGGGAGGTTGGAGACCCAGTACTTC. Translation: CASSQVRGRLETQYF.

With regard to this clone: The sample has other DNA sequences that encode this CDR3 too. The CDR3 loop is CASSVGAGTEAFF. The DNA of the CDR3 is TGTGCCAGCAGCGTAGGGGCTGGAACTGAAGCTTTCTTT. J is TRBJ1-1 and V is TRBV9; unclear D gene. The CDR3 has 13 residues. The V gene lost 0 bases and the J gene lost 5 bases, with 8 bases spanning the gap. CDR1 SGDLS and CDR2 YYNGEE come from the germline V gene.

The table lists this clone with a few counts. In DNA form, the CDR3 reads TGTGCCATCGGTGGTGCCCTAGGGAGCGGGAGCACAGATACGCAGTATTTT. Amino acid sequence: CAIGGALGSGSTDTQYF. The V and J genes are TRBV10-3 and TRBJ2-3; D may be TRBD2 (6 bases). The CDR3 is made up of 17 amino acids. Germline values: CDR1 ENHRY, CDR2 SYGVKD. Trimming removed 8 bases from V and 0 bases from J, with 21 bases in between.

The genes are TRBV7-9 and TRBJ1-3; TRBD1 aligns across 7 bases. CDR3 length: 16 amino acids. V was pared by 1 base and J by 0 bases, with 3 bases of the junction left unmatched. The germline V gene encodes CDR1 SEHNR and CDR2 FQNEAQ (reference sequence). This CDR3 is CASSLEGQSSGNTIYF. CDR3 coding DNA: TGTGCCAGCAGCTTAGAGGGACAGAGCTCTGGAAACACCATATATTTT.

This clone was observed a few times. The rearrangement joins TRBV4-2 to TRBJ1-1; D not certain. The CDR3 totals 14 residues. Germline-derived CDR1 and CDR2 are LGHNA and YNFKEQ. The V end lost 2 bases, the J end lost 0 bases, and 7 bases lay between the germline ends. The CDR3 sequence: CASSQYLMNTEAFF. CDR3 nucleotide sequence: TGTGCCAGCAGCCAATACCTCATGAACACTGAAGCTTTCTTT.

This clone was counted once. This chain connects TRBV4-2 to TRBJ1-1; TRBD1 is a possible D gene (6 bases). V was cut by 1 base and J by 11 bases, with 17 bases left in between. CDR1 is LGHNA and CDR2 is YNFKEQ in the germline V gene. This CDR3 comprises 14 residues. Here the CDR3 DNA reads TGTGCCAGCAGCCAAGGGGGGCGAGTCGATGTGGCTTTCTTT. This encodes CASSQGGRVDVAFF.